A single sample is the source of the 32 T cell receptor beta chains below, sequenced in a study of cytomegalovirus exposure and HLA in healthy donors. Use of 60 Vbeta and 13 Jbeta primers characterized the PCR. Measured with immunoSEQ multiplex PCR; TCRdb has only the in-frame clones, and not every one. Among under 200,000 clones, around 81% were seen once, and the ten largest hold 2% to 2.5%. Sequencing input: PBMCs. The receptor set was obtained from a woman aged 25 to 39 in good health and CMV-seropositive.

This clone was detected once. The chain employs TRBV6-5 and TRBJ1-3; no reliable D call. V was cut by 2 bases and J by 3 bases, with 14 bases left in between. The CDR3 consists of 16 residues. From germline, CDR1 is MNHEY and CDR2 SVGAGI. This CDR3 reads CASSYQLPGFGNTIYF. CDR3 coding DNA: TGTGCCAGCAGTTACCAACTCCCCGGGTTTGGAAACACCATATATTTT.

The J gene is TRBJ1-6, the V gene TRBV7-9; maybe TRBD1 (5 bases). Deletions cut 5 bases from V and 0 bases from J, with 20 bases between. Germline-derived CDR1 and CDR2 are SEHNR and FQNEAQ (reference sequence). This CDR3 has 19 amino acids. The CDR3 region has the DNA TGTGCCAGCAGCCTCCAACCTGCGGAGGGGTTCTCCTATAATTCACCCCTCCACTTT. Protein sequence: CASSLQPAEGFSYNSPLHF.

The table lists this clone with a count of one. J is TRBJ2-1 and V is TRBV28; unclear D gene. In germline, CDR1 is MDHEN, CDR2 SYDVKM. The CDR3 extends over 14 amino acids. V shed 5 bases and J shed 8 bases, with 16 bases lying between them. Written as DNA, the CDR3 is TGTGCCAGCAGTAACTACGAAGGCACATATGAGCAGTTCTTC. Its protein is CASSNYEGTYEQFF.

The CDR3 region has the DNA TGTGCCAGCAGCTTCACGGGTGGAGAGACCCAGTACTTC. Encoded protein: CASSFTGGETQYF. This chain joins TRBV7-9 and TRBJ2-5; D call uncertain. Trimming cost V 3 bases and J 4 bases, with 9 bases left between them. This CDR3 region has 13 residues. Germline V CDR1 and CDR2: SEHNR, FQNEAQ (reference sequence).

This chain links TRBV7-2 with TRBJ2-7; 8 nucleotides agree with TRBD1. V lost 5 bases to trimming and J lost 2 bases; unmatched junction nucleotides: 8. Per the germline V gene, CDR1 is SGHTA and CDR2 is FQGNSA. The CDR3 covers 15 residues. The CDR3 DNA follows: TGTGCCAGCAGCCCGCAGACAGGGGTGACCTACGAGCAGTACTTC. Protein: CASSPQTGVTYEQYF.

About this clone: One junction end disagrees with the germline gene, perhaps due to a read error. The gene calls are TRBV5-6 and TRBJ1-1; 7 nucleotides agree with TRBD1. The CDR3 contains 13 residues. The germline gives CDR1 SGHDT, CDR2 YYEEEE. The CDR3: CAGSLGQFAEALF. The DNA of the CDR3 is TGTGCCGGCAGCTTGGGACAGTTCGCTGAAGCTCTCTTT.

V usage is TRBV4-3 and J usage is TRBJ1-2, with TRBD1 matching 7 bases. Per germline, CDR1 LGHNA and CDR2 YSLEER. CDR3 size: 16 residues. J was trimmed by 0 bases and V by 4 bases; bases with no gene match: 8. Here the CDR3 reads CASSPGWGTANYGYTF. The CDR3 DNA reads TGCGCCAGCAGCCCTGGTTGGGGGACAGCTAACTATGGCTACACCTTC.

V and J are TRBV5-1 and TRBJ2-7; no definite D call. Trimming shortened V by 1 base and J by 2 bases, and 4 bases separated the two germline ends. The CDR3 extends over 12 amino acids. CDR1 and CDR2 from the germline V gene are SGHRS and YFSETQ. The CDR3 region is CASSLTAYEQYF. CDR3 DNA sequence: TGCGCCAGCAGCTTGACGGCCTACGAGCAGTACTTC.

The genes are TRBV2 and TRBJ2-7; TRBD2 agrees at 7 bases. The CDR3 is 14 amino acids. The V gene's germline CDR1 is SNHLY and CDR2 FYNNEI. V shed 2 bases, J shed 4 bases, and the junction held 5 bases outside the gene matches. CDR3 coding DNA: TGTGCCAGCAGTGAAAAAGGACTAGGGTACGAGCAGTACTTC. It codes for CASSEKGLGYEQYF.

This chain connects TRBV6-6 to TRBJ1-2; 7 bases align to TRBD1. Germline loops: CDR1 MNHNY, CDR2 SVGAGI (reference sequence). V shed 5 bases and J 5 bases; nucleotides not matched to a gene: 2. The CDR3 consists of 12 residues. This CDR3 is CASSQQGYGYTF. The CDR3, as DNA: TGTGCCAGCAGTCAACAGGGGTATGGCTACACCTTC.

The chain couples TRBV6-5 to TRBJ2-7; 7 bases fit TRBD1. Looked up from germline, CDR1 is MNHEY and CDR2 is SVGAGI. J was trimmed by 4 bases and V by 6 bases; bases with no gene match: 12. The length of the CDR3 is 15 residues. The CDR3 DNA reads as TGTGCCAGCAGGTTCCCGGGACAGAACTATTACGAGCAGTACTTC. It yields the protein CASRFPGQNYYEQYF.

The chain links TRBV25-1 to TRBJ1-6; 10 bases match TRBD1. The V gene's germline CDR1 is MGHDK and CDR2 SYGVNS. The CDR3 length is 16 residues. The trim removed 1 base at V and 10 bases at J, leaving 7 bases unmatched. CDR3 coding DNA: TGTGCCAGCAGTGAATCGCGGGACAGGGGTTGGTCACCCCTCCACTTT. It is translated as CASSESRDRGWSPLHF.

Within the sample, this clone is medium-sized. The J gene is TRBJ1-1, the V gene TRBV7-9; no clear D. Germline V gives CDR1 SEHNR, CDR2 FQNEAQ (reference sequence). Trimming shortened V by 4 bases and J by 5 bases, and 8 bases separated the two germline ends. The CDR3 contains 12 residues. CDR3 in DNA: TGTGCCAGCAGCTCACTACGGACTGAAGCTTTCTTT. Protein sequence: CASSSLRTEAFF.

This clone was counted once. The chain recombines TRBV28 with TRBJ1-5; D is perhaps TRBD1 (6 bases). This CDR3 has 14 residues. Germline CDR1 and CDR2: MDHEN and SYDVKM. V shed 5 bases and J shed 9 bases, with 17 bases lying between them. CDR3 in amino acids: CASSPGTLGRPQHF. In DNA form, the CDR3 reads TGTGCCAGCAGTCCCGGGACACTAGGACGGCCCCAGCATTTT.

This clone was seen once. V and J are TRBV7-2 and TRBJ1-6, with TRBD1 matching 9 bases. CDR3 length: 16 residues. J gave up 9 bases and V 4 bases, and 10 bases lay outside the gene matches. Germline CDR1 SGHTA, CDR2 FQGNSA. Written as DNA, the CDR3 is TGTGCCAGCAGCTCGACCCCCGGGACAGGGTCTTCACCCCTCCACTTT. This translates into CASSSTPGTGSSPLHF. The entire variable domain, with the rest obtained from reference TRBV7-2 and TRBJ1-6, is as follows: GAGVSQSPSNKVTEKGKDVELRCDPISGHTALYWYRQSLGQGLEFLIYFQGNSAPDKSGLPSDRFSAERTGGSVSTLTIQRTQQEDSAVYLCASSSTPGTGSSPLHFGNGTRLTVT.

This sequence joins TRBV15 and TRBJ2-7, with D maybe TRBD1 (5 bases). Trimming stripped 0 bases from V and 0 bases from J, with 9 bases between. The CDR3 loop spans 15 amino acids. Germline CDR1 and CDR2: LNHNV and YYDKDF (reference sequence). The CDR3 loop reads CATSRETGSSYEQYF. CDR3 in DNA: TGTGCCACCAGCAGAGAAACAGGTAGCTCCTACGAGCAGTACTTC.

The chain recombines TRBV5-1 with TRBJ1-3, with a tentative D call TRBD1 (6 bases). The CDR3 is 16 amino acids. Between the trimmed V and J ends, which lost 1 base and 4 bases, there was a span of 15 bases. Per germline, CDR1 SGHRS and CDR2 YFSETQ. For the CDR3, the DNA is TGCGCCAGCAGCTTGTCAGGGGTATTGGGAGGAAACACCATATATTTT. Residues: CASSLSGVLGGNTIYF.

The chain carries TRBV27 and TRBJ1-2; 8 nucleotides agree with TRBD1. Losses at the gene ends were 5 bases for V and 4 bases for J; bases not matched to a gene: 15. Germline V gene sequence: CDR1 MNHEY, CDR2 SMNVEV (reference sequence). The CDR3 consists of 17 residues. The CDR3 loop is CASSLTGQARLIYGYTF. The CDR3, as DNA: TGTGCCAGCAGTCTGACGGGACAGGCTCGGCTGATCTATGGCTACACCTTC.

The chain combines TRBV19 with TRBJ1-1, with 10 bases fitting TRBD1. Germline loops: CDR1 LNHDA, CDR2 SQIVND (reference sequence). The CDR3 loop spans 15 amino acids. The ends lost 9 bases at V and 1 base at J; junction bases unmatched: 8. For the CDR3, the DNA is TGTGCCAGCCGACCCCGGACAGGGGGGAACACTGAAGCTTTCTTT. This sequence encodes CASRPRTGGNTEAFF.

This clone appeared a single time. The V gene is TRBV30, the J gene TRBJ2-2; 8 bases map to TRBD2. The CDR3 spans 14 residues. Germline CDR1 GTSNPN, CDR2 SVGIG (reference sequence). V was pared by 2 bases and J by 3 bases, with 2 bases of the junction left unmatched. CDR3: CAWSSSGYTGELFF. The CDR3 DNA follows: TGTGCCTGGAGTTCTAGCGGGTACACCGGGGAGCTGTTTTTT.

This chain links TRBV5-4 with TRBJ1-2; 7 nucleotides agree with TRBD1. This CDR3 is 15 amino acids long. Germline CDR1 is SGHNT and CDR2 is YYREEE (reference sequence). V was pared by 4 bases and J by 0 bases, with 6 bases of the junction left unmatched. The CDR3 sequence is CASSMGQRANYGYTF. The CDR3 bases are TGTGCCAGCAGCATGGGACAGCGAGCTAACTATGGCTACACCTTC.

The J gene is TRBJ2-2, the V gene TRBV14; TRBD2 matches at 9 bases. CDR1 is SGHDN, CDR2 FVKESK, per germline. CDR3 size: 16 residues. The V gene end was trimmed by 5 bases and the J gene end by 1 base; junction bases not matched to a gene: 5. CDR3 nucleotide sequence: TGTGCCAGCAGCTACCGACTAGCGGTGAACACCGGGGAGCTGTTTTTT. Encoded protein: CASSYRLAVNTGELFF.

The chain employs TRBV5-4 and TRBJ1-1; 7 bases align to TRBD1. The CDR3 runs to 15 residues. CDR1 is SGHNT and CDR2 is YYREEE in the germline V gene (reference sequence). The junction had 4 bases not matched to a gene; V was cut back by 2 bases and J by 0 bases. The CDR3 bases are TGTGCCAGCAGCTTTATTCAGGGGGTGAACACTGAAGCTTTCTTT. Its protein product is CASSFIQGVNTEAFF.

V gene TRBV9 combines with J gene TRBJ1-1, with 7 bases fitting TRBD1. The CDR3 is 20 amino acids. V trimming: 0 bases; J trimming: 1 base; junction bases outside the gene matches: 18. The V gene's germline CDR1 is SGDLS and CDR2 YYNGEE. In nucleotides, the CDR3 is TGTGCCAGCAGCGTAGCCTCATTTCCAGGGGACAGCCTAAGGAACACTGAAGCTTTCTTT. This gives the protein CASSVASFPGDSLRNTEAFF.

The rearrangement links TRBV2 to TRBJ1-4; D is unresolved. Germline loops: CDR1 SNHLY, CDR2 FYNNEI. This CDR3 is built from 14 residues. V was pared by 0 bases and J by 6 bases, with 8 bases between. CDR3: CASSEALRDEKLFF. The CDR3 coding sequence is TGTGCCAGCAGTGAAGCGCTTCGGGATGAAAAACTGTTTTTT.

This rearrangement joins TRBV29-1 to TRBJ2-3; D is possibly TRBD1 (6 bases). Deletions cut 4 bases from V and 1 base from J, with 18 bases between. Germline values: CDR1 SQVTM, CDR2 ANQGSEA. The CDR3 is made up of 16 amino acids. CDR3 bases: TGCAGCGTTGGATGGGTGGGGGCCGGCCGCACAGATACGCAGTATTTT. It translates to CSVGWVGAGRTDTQYF.

The CDR3 loop is CASREDPGETQYF. DNA of the CDR3: TGTGCCAGCAGAGAAGACCCCGGGGAGACCCAGTACTTC. V usage is TRBV7-9 and J usage is TRBJ2-5; D is ambiguous. V lost 6 bases and J lost 5, with 13 bases in between. CDR3 length: 13 amino acids. CDR1 is SEHNR, CDR2 FQNEAQ, per germline (reference sequence).

This clone was seen just once. The rearrangement uses TRBV28 and TRBJ2-7; 13 bases are a match to TRBD2. The germline V gene encodes CDR1 MDHEN and CDR2 SYDVKM. Trimming at V came to 4 bases and at J to 2 bases, leaving 8 bases not matched to a gene. The CDR3 has 17 amino acids. CDR3 sequence (DNA): TGTGCCAGCAGTTCGTCCGGGACTAGCGGGGCCACCTACGAGCAGTACTTC. Translated: CASSSSGTSGATYEQYF.

The J gene is TRBJ2-3, the V gene TRBV27; D is perhaps TRBD2 (6 bases). Trimming took off 4 bases at V and 6 bases at J, with 14 bases between the two ends. Germline V lookup: CDR1 MNHEY, CDR2 SMNVEV (reference sequence). The CDR3 loop spans 14 amino acids. The CDR3 nucleotides read TGTGCCAGCAGTTATGGGCCACGGGGGGATACGCAGTATTTT. It translates to CASSYGPRGDTQYF.

The chain employs TRBV2 and TRBJ1-2, with no clear D. This CDR3 is 14 amino acids long. The germline V gene encodes CDR1 SNHLY and CDR2 FYNNEI. The V end lost 1 base, the J end lost 6 bases, and 12 bases lay between the germline ends. This chain's CDR3 is CASSEGPALNGYTF. In nucleotides, the CDR3 is TGTGCCAGCAGTGAAGGGCCAGCGCTTAATGGCTACACCTTC.

In this sample, this clone turned up a few times. CDR3 region: CASSLGGASSYNEQFF. For the CDR3, the DNA is TGTGCCAGCAGCTTGGGGGGAGCTAGCTCCTACAATGAGCAGTTCTTC. This chain connects TRBV5-6 to TRBJ2-1, with D tentatively TRBD2 (5 bases). Germline lookup yields CDR1 SGHDT and CDR2 YYEEEE. Trimming took 0 bases from V and 0 from J, leaving 10 bases between them. The CDR3 is made up of 16 amino acids.

This clone appeared a single time. The chain has TRBV9 and TRBJ2-2; D gene uncertain. The V and J ends lost 4 bases and 7 bases respectively, with 5 bases between them. The germline gives CDR1 SGDLS, CDR2 YYNGEE. The CDR3 is 11 residues long. For the CDR3, the DNA is TGTGCCAGCAGCATCAGCGGGGAGCTGTTTTTT. This codes for CASSISGELFF.